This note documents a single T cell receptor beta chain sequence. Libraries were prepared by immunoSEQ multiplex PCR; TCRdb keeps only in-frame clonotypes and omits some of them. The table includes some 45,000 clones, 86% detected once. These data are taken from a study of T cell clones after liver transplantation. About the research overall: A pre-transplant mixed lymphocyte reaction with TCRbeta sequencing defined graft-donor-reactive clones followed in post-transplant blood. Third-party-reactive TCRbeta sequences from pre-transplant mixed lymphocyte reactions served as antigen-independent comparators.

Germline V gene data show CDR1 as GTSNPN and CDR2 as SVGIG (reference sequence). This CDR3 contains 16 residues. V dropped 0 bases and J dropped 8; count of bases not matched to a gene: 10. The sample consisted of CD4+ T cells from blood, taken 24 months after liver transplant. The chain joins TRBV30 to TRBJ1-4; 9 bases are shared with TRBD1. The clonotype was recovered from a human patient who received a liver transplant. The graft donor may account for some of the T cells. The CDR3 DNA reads TGTGCCTGGAGTGTTTGGGCTGGGACAGGGAACGAAAAACTGTTTTTT. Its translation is CAWSVWAGTGNEKLFF.